Below, 20 T cell receptor beta chains from the same sample are listed, as sequenced in a study of beta chain features in type 1 diabetes. All of the isolated RNA was reverse transcribed, so expressed TCRB transcripts were sequenced. The assay was immunoSEQ multiplex PCR, and TCRdb's table has in-frame clones only and misses some. This table holds 350,000 or so clones, 15% to 20% found once. Sequencing was carried out using naive CD4+ T cells from blood. The source of these receptors is a woman aged 18-29 years in good health.

This clone was counted between two and nine times. The chain couples TRBV2 to TRBJ1-1; D is possibly TRBD1 (5 bases). The V end lost 5 bases, the J end lost 0 bases, and 10 bases lay between the germline ends. CDR1 and CDR2 (germline): SNHLY, FYNNEI. The CDR3 runs to 14 residues. The DNA for the CDR3 is TGTGCCAGCAGTACGGGACTCCTGAACACTGAAGCTTTCTTT. Its translation is CASSTGLLNTEAFF.

The V gene is TRBV11-2, the J gene TRBJ1-5; the D is unclear. With 3 bases removed from V and 10 bases from J, the gap between germline ends came to 4 bases. The CDR3 spans 10 residues. Germline CDR1 is SGHAT and CDR2 is FQNNGV. The CDR3 sequence: CASSFPPQHF. The CDR3 DNA reads as TGTGCCAGCAGCTTTCCTCCCCAGCATTTT.

This rearrangement joins TRBV30 to TRBJ1-3; D may be TRBD1 (6 bases). CDR1 and CDR2 from the germline V gene are GTSNPN and SVGIG (reference sequence). Between the trimmed V and J ends, which lost 7 bases and 0 bases, there was a span of 13 bases. CDR3 size: 14 residues. The CDR3 is CAYSGTSSGNTIYF. DNA of the CDR3: TGTGCCTACTCCGGGACATCCTCTGGAAACACCATATATTTT. Variable domain in full (rest from reference TRBV30 and TRBJ1-3): SQTIHQWPATLVQPVGSPLSLECTVEGTSNPNLYWYRQAAGRGLQLLFYSVGIGQISSEVPQNLSASRPQDRQFILSSKKLLLSDSGFYLCAYSGTSSGNTIYFGEGSWLTVV.

This clone was seen more than once but under ten times. This chain links TRBV4-3 with TRBJ2-5; 11 bases match TRBD2. With V trimmed by 4 bases and J by 11 bases, 15 bases remained unmatched. This CDR3 has 16 amino acids. CDR1 is LGHNA, CDR2 YSLEER, per germline. The CDR3 loop reads CASSPRASGGPLTQYF. CDR3 bases: TGCGCCAGCAGCCCTCGGGCTAGCGGGGGGCCCCTGACTCAGTACTTC.

V and J are TRBV30 and TRBJ2-7, with 10 positions matching TRBD1. Per the germline V gene, CDR1 is GTSNPN and CDR2 is SVGIG (reference sequence). CDR3 size: 12 residues. Here the CDR3 reads CAGQGFGDEQYF. CDR3 in DNA: TGTGCGGGACAGGGGTTTGGTGACGAGCAGTACTTC.

The J gene is TRBJ1-2, the V gene TRBV2; D not resolved. There are 14 residues in the CDR3. Trimming left V 1 base short and J 4 bases short, with 10 bases between. CDR1 is SNHLY and CDR2 is FYNNEI in the germline V gene. CDR3 protein: CASSEEREFYGYTF. The CDR3 bases are TGTGCCAGCAGTGAAGAGAGGGAGTTCTATGGCTACACCTTC. The full variable domain, rest sourced from reference TRBV2 and TRBJ1-2, is EPEVTQTPSHQVTQMGQEVILRCVPISNHLYFYWYRQILGQKVEFLVSFYNNEISEKSEIFDDQFSVERPDGSNFTLKIRSTKLEDSAMYFCASSEEREFYGYTFGSGTRLTVV.

The sample holds a few counts of this clone. Other DNA sequences in the sample encode the same CDR3. The CDR3 here is CASSVQGSTEAFF. The DNA for the CDR3 is TGTGCCAGCAGCGTTCAGGGGAGCACTGAAGCTTTCTTT. V is TRBV9 and J is TRBJ1-1; D perhaps matches TRBD1 (6 bases). Germline V gene data show CDR1 as SGDLS and CDR2 as YYNGEE. The CDR3 spans 13 residues. V shed 2 bases and J shed 4 bases, with 9 bases lying between them.

The rearrangement links TRBV7-2 to TRBJ1-2; maybe TRBD1 (6 bases). Between the trimmed V and J ends, which lost 1 base and 12 bases, there was a span of 15 bases. The length of the CDR3 is 13 residues. Germline assignment: CDR1 SGHTA and CDR2 FQGNSA. CDR3 region: CASSLGGRGWDTF. The CDR3 nucleotides are TGTGCCAGCAGCTTAGGCGGCAGGGGTTGGGACACCTTC.

This chain links TRBV9 with TRBJ2-5; no firm D call. V was cut by 4 bases and J by 1 base, with 11 bases left in between. CDR3 length equals 14 residues. The V gene's germline CDR1 is SGDLS and CDR2 YYNGEE. The CDR3 sequence: CASSTPGGQETQYF. Here the CDR3 DNA reads TGTGCCAGCAGCACCCCCGGCGGCCAAGAGACCCAGTACTTC.

Regarding this clone: At the DNA level, this CDR3 is encoded by other sequences in the same sample as well. The V call is TRBV6-5, the J call TRBJ1-1; TRBD1 matches 8 bases. V was pared by 5 bases and J by 4 bases, with 3 bases of the junction left unmatched. CDR1 MNHEY and CDR2 SVGAGI come from the germline V gene. The CDR3 is made up of 13 amino acids. CDR3 residues: CASSLQGGTEAFF. The CDR3 bases are TGTGCCAGCAGTCTACAGGGGGGCACTGAAGCTTTCTTT.

This rearrangement joins TRBV20-1 to TRBJ2-7, with 7 positions matching TRBD2. The length of the CDR3 is 11 residues. In germline, CDR1 is DFQATT, CDR2 SNEGSKA (reference sequence). The junction had 2 bases not matched to a gene; V was cut back by 5 bases and J by 4 bases. CDR3 sequence reads: CSAWGGYEQYF. DNA of the CDR3: TGCAGTGCTTGGGGGGGATACGAGCAGTACTTC.

The chain combines TRBV12-5 with TRBJ2-5, with D hard to call. This CDR3 spans 13 amino acids. Trimming left V 0 bases short and J 4 bases short, with 6 bases between. CDR1 is LGHNT, CDR2 FRNRAP, per germline. The CDR3 region is CASGLVMSETQYF. The CDR3 nucleotides are TGTGCTAGTGGTTTGGTTATGTCAGAGACCCAGTACTTC.

This sequence joins TRBV9 and TRBJ2-7, with D tentatively TRBD1 (6 bases). This CDR3 is 12 amino acids long. Germline V gene sequence: CDR1 SGDLS, CDR2 YYNGEE. The V end was cut by 3 bases, the J end by 6 bases, with 10 bases between. Here the CDR3 DNA reads TGTGCCAGCAGCGGTACAGGGACCGAGCAGTACTTC. It specifies CASSGTGTEQYF.

The table lists this clone with a few counts. The gene calls are TRBV30 and TRBJ2-7, with TRBD1 identical over 9 bases. The CDR3 is 14 amino acids. V dropped 7 bases and J dropped 0; count of bases not matched to a gene: 7. The germline gives CDR1 GTSNPN, CDR2 SVGIG (reference sequence). The CDR3 nucleotides read TGTGCCTCCTACCGACAGGGGGGCTCCTACGAGCAGTACTTC. Protein product: CASYRQGGSYEQYF.

This clone was observed a handful of times. The V call is TRBV7-2, the J call TRBJ2-5; 9 bases agree with TRBD2. The length of the CDR3 is 16 residues. Germline CDR1 reads SGHTA; CDR2 reads FQGNSA. Trimming removed 1 base from V and 4 bases from J; junction bases left unmatched: 7. The CDR3 region is CASSLGRAGGGETQYF. The CDR3 DNA reads TGTGCCAGCAGCTTAGGCCGAGCGGGGGGTGGAGAGACCCAGTACTTC.

This chain links TRBV5-1 with TRBJ2-6, with unresolved D. There are 15 residues in the CDR3. CDR1 is SGHRS, CDR2 YFSETQ, per germline. Trimming removed 4 bases at V and 0 bases at J, with 8 bases between. CDR3 DNA sequence: TGCGCCAGCAGCCCCGCGTCCTCTGGGGCCAACGTCCTGACTTTC. This gives the protein CASSPASSGANVLTF.

This clone occurred a few times. The chain employs TRBV6-5 and TRBJ2-1, with unresolved D. Germline CDR1 MNHEY, CDR2 SVGAGI. The ends were cut back, 8 bases at V and 10 bases at J, with 12 bases in the middle. The CDR3 has 11 amino acids. CDR3 loop: CASLSDGEQFF. The CDR3 DNA follows: TGTGCCAGCCTAAGCGACGGGGAGCAGTTCTTC.

This chain joins TRBV28 and TRBJ2-4; no definite D call. CDR1 is MDHEN, CDR2 SYDVKM, per germline. V was trimmed by 2 bases and J by 1 base, leaving 12 bases between them. The CDR3 loop spans 16 amino acids. Here the CDR3 reads CASSLGNVRAKNIQYF. For the CDR3, the DNA is TGTGCCAGCAGTTTAGGCAATGTGAGGGCCAAAAACATTCAGTACTTC.

This clone was detected only a few times. The CDR3 spells CASSRTGGEQYF. CDR3 DNA sequence: TGTGCCAGCAGCCGGACAGGGGGCGAGCAGTACTTC. The V and J genes are TRBV5-4 and TRBJ2-7; TRBD1 matches 10 bases. This CDR3 has 12 residues. From germline, CDR1 is SGHNT and CDR2 YYREEE (reference sequence). With 4 bases clipped from V and 6 bases from J, the junction kept 1 base outside the gene matches.

Details on this clone: This CDR3 is also generated by other DNA sequences in the sample. This rearrangement joins TRBV30 to TRBJ2-3; D perhaps matches TRBD2 (7 bases). The CDR3 length is 14 residues. CDR1 and CDR2 (germline): GTSNPN, SVGIG (reference sequence). The germline V and J ends were trimmed by 0 bases and 5 bases, with 12 bases remaining between them. The DNA of the CDR3 is TGTGCCTGGAGTGTAAGGGGGGGCGAAGATACGCAGTATTTT. It translates to CAWSVRGGEDTQYF.